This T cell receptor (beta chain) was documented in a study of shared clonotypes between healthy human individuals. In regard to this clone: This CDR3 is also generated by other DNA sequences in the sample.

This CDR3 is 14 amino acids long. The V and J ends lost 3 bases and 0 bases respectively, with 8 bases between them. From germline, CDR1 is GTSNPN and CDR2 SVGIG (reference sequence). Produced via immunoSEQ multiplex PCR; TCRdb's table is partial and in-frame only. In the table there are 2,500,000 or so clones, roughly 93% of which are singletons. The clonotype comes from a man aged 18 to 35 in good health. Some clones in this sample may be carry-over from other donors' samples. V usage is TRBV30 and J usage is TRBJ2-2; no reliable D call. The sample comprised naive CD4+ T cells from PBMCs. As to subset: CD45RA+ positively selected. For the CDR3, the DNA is TGTGCCTGGAGCGTCCTCACGAACACCGGGGAGCTGTTTTTT. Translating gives CAWSVLTNTGELFF. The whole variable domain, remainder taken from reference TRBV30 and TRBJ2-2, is SQTIHQWPATLVQPVGSPLSLECTVEGTSNPNLYWYRQAAGRGLQLLFYSVGIGQISSEVPQNLSASRPQDRQFILSSKKLLLSDSGFYLCAWSVLTNTGELFFGEGSRLTVL.